This T cell receptor (beta chain) was sequenced during a study of CD8+CD57+ T cells in acquired aplastic anemia. Only patients with CD8+CD57+ cell expansion on flow cytometry were chosen for sequencing. At the time of blood sampling, patients had not yet received any therapy. The template used for profiling TCR beta VDJ and CDR3 was genomic DNA. TCRdb processed the reads anew with MiXCR; each CDR3 protein has one entry. This table has some 170,000 distinct CDR3 sequences, around 48% appearing once. This clonotype was observed many times. The TCR comes from a human donor with aplastic anemia. What was sequenced was sorted CD4+, CD8+, or CD8+CD57+ T cells (not recorded which) from PBMCs.

CDR3 protein: CASSPRSSDTQYF. The CDR3 coding sequence is TGTGCCAGCAGCCCCCGATCCTCAGATACGCAGTATTTT. This chain joins TRBV9 and TRBJ2-3, with D uncertain. The CDR3 covers 13 residues. Germline V gene sequence: CDR1 SGDLS, CDR2 YYNGEE. V was cut by 4 bases and J by 4 bases, with 10 bases left in between.